The rows below give T cell receptor beta chains drawn from one sample of a study of human T cells and chemical hapten exposure. TCRdb fed the RACE reads into MiXCR, producing one record per CDR3 protein. The data contain under 450,000 distinct CDR3 sequences, around 6% of them singletons. The specimen comprised whole blood, sampled in connection with sensitization to the hapten diphenylcyclopropenone (DPC). The receptors derive from a woman aged 18-29 years with alopecia areata. Some clones in this sample may be carry-over from other donors' samples. The CDR3 runs from the conserved cysteine through the conserved F or W. D genes are given only for firm matches. Only some rows state a clone size, as once, few, many or a class for expanded clones.

>NA|TRBV7-2|many|TRBJ1-1
CASAGTGPNTEAFF
TGTGCCAGCGCCGGGACGGGGCCGAACACTGAAGCTTTCTTT
>NA|TRBV5-1|few|TRBJ2-5
CASGWGNLQETQYF
TGCGCCAGCGGTTGGGGGAATCTCCAAGAGACCCAGTACTTC
>NA|TRBV4-3|NA|TRBJ2-7
CASSQEWGDEQYF
TGCGCCAGCAGCCAAGAGTGGGGCGACGAGCAGTACTTC
>NA|TRBV5-1|NA|TRBJ2-3
CASSLGSTITDTQYF
TGCGCCAGCAGCTTGGGTTCTACCATCACAGATACGCAGTATTTT
>NA|TRBV6-2/TRBV6-3|many|TRBJ1-5
CASTWRGLGNQPQHF
TGTGCCAGCACCTGGAGGGGTCTGGGCAATCAGCCCCAGCATTTT
>NA|TRBV20-1|NA|TRBJ2-7
CSARTQGGLDEQYF
TGCAGTGCTAGAACCCAGGGCGGTCTGGACGAGCAGTACTTC
>NA|TRBV12-3/TRBV12-4|many|TRBJ1-5
CASSITPSDQPQHF
TGTGCCAGCAGTATAACACCGTCTGATCAGCCCCAGCATTTT
>TRBD1|TRBV10-3|NA|TRBJ2-7
CAIAVTGPSYEQYF
TGTGCCATCGCAGTGACAGGGCCTTCCTACGAGCAGTACTTC
>TRBD1|TRBV10-3|few|TRBJ2-3
CAISDGTGEDTQYF
TGTGCCATCAGTGACGGGACAGGGGAAGATACGCAGTATTTT
>TRBD2|TRBV12-3/TRBV12-4|many|TRBJ2-3
CASSWTSGGLDTQYF
TGTGCCAGCAGTTGGACTAGCGGGGGCCTCGATACGCAGTATTTT
>NA|TRBV11-2|NA|TRBJ2-3
CASSLPNLTDTQYF
TGTGCCAGCAGCTTACCCAACCTCACAGATACGCAGTATTTT
>NA|TRBV12-3/TRBV12-4|many|TRBJ1-2
CASSFHTGSVNYGYTF
TGTGCCAGCAGTTTTCATACAGGGTCCGTTAACTATGGCTACACCTTC
>NA|TRBV6-6|many|TRBJ1-3
CASSYDWRTPADLNTIYF
TGTGCCAGCAGTTACGATTGGCGAACCCCCGCAGACCTGAACACCATATATTTT
>NA|TRBV5-1|few|TRBJ2-3
CASSSLGNPWVDTQYF
TGCGCCAGCAGCTCCCTGGGCAATCCATGGGTCGATACGCAGTATTTT
>NA|TRBV29-1|many|TRBJ1-4
CSVESGDEKLFF
TGCAGCGTTGAGAGCGGCGATGAAAAACTGTTTTTT
>TRBD1|TRBV7-2|NA|TRBJ2-1
CASSRLGTVNEQFF
TGTGCCAGCAGCCGACTCGGGACAGTGAACGAGCAGTTCTTC
>NA|TRBV3-1|few|TRBJ2-2
CASSQVGDSANTGELFF
TGTGCCAGCAGCCAAGTTGGAGACTCAGCGAACACCGGGGAGCTGTTTTTT
>NA|TRBV6-5|NA|TRBJ1-3
CASSYSGPYTGNTIYF
TGTGCCAGCAGTTACTCAGGGCCGTATACTGGAAACACCATATATTTT
>TRBD1|TRBV27|NA|TRBJ2-7
CASSRGQVPYEQYF
TGTGCCAGCAGTCGGGGACAGGTTCCCTACGAGCAGTACTTC
>TRBD1|TRBV3-1|many|TRBJ2-3
CASSQFGQARTDTQYF
TGTGCCAGCAGCCAATTCGGACAGGCTCGCACAGATACGCAGTATTTT
>NA|TRBV18|few|TRBJ2-5
CASSPLTGEETQYF
TGTGCCAGCTCACCCTTGACAGGTGAAGAGACCCAGTACTTC
>TRBD1|TRBV28|NA|TRBJ1-5
CASSYGQAGNQPQHF
TGTGCCAGCAGTTATGGACAGGCGGGCAATCAGCCCCAGCATTTT
>NA|TRBV11-2|NA|TRBJ2-3
CASSLPGHDTDTQYF
TGTGCCAGCAGCCTTCCGGGACACGACACAGATACGCAGTATTTT
>NA|TRBV7-2|few|TRBJ2-3
CASSLNGGHTDTQYF
TGTGCCAGCAGCTTAAACGGGGGTCACACAGATACGCAGTATTTT
>NA|TRBV12-3/TRBV12-4|many|TRBJ1-2
CASSFTIGYTF
TGTGCCAGCAGTTTTACGATAGGCTACACCTTC
>NA|TRBV4-2|NA|TRBJ2-1
CASSPQIGSVLRNEQFF
TGTGCCAGCAGCCCCCAAATCGGCTCGGTTTTGAGGAATGAGCAGTTCTTC
>TRBD1|TRBV20-1|NA|TRBJ1-1
CSARDPLTGKGGVNTEAFF
TGCAGTGCTAGAGATCCCCTGACAGGGAAGGGCGGGGTGAACACTGAAGCTTTCTTT
>NA|TRBV27|many|TRBJ1-1
CASSRGLTEAFF
TGTGCCAGCTCCCGGGGGTTGACTGAAGCTTTCTTT
>TRBD1|TRBV7-9|few|TRBJ1-4
CASSPGTGGPNEKLFF
TGTGCCAGCAGCCCCGGGACAGGGGGTCCCAATGAAAAACTGTTTTTT
>TRBD1|TRBV11-3|NA|TRBJ1-1
CASSARTGSTEAFF
TGTGCCAGCAGCGCACGGACAGGGAGCACTGAAGCTTTCTTT
>TRBD1|TRBV12-3/TRBV12-4|many|TRBJ1-2
CASRTGGSYGYTF
TGTGCCAGCAGGACAGGGGGGAGCTATGGCTACACCTTC
>NA|TRBV6-1|few|TRBJ2-5
CASSEQVQETQYF
TGTGCCAGCAGTGAACAGGTCCAAGAGACCCAGTACTTC
>NA|TRBV7-2|NA|TRBJ2-2
CASSLNRETGELFF
TGTGCCAGCAGCTTGAACAGGGAAACCGGGGAGCTGTTTTTT
>TRBD1|TRBV29-1|many|TRBJ2-7
CSVESTGTGGYEQYF
TGCAGCGTTGAAAGTACCGGGACAGGGGGCTACGAGCAGTACTTC
>TRBD1|TRBV2|many|TRBJ1-1
CASFGTGGWGAFF
TGTGCCAGCTTCGGGACAGGGGGCTGGGGAGCTTTCTTT
>TRBD2|TRBV20-1|few|TRBJ2-2
CSAREWTSGSAGELFF
TGCAGTGCTAGAGAATGGACTAGCGGGTCCGCCGGGGAGCTGTTTTTT
>TRBD2|TRBV5-1|few|TRBJ2-3
CASSYGGAMGDTQYF
TGCGCCAGCAGCTACGGGGGGGCAATGGGAGATACGCAGTATTTT
>NA|TRBV16|many|TRBJ1-5
CASSQGQGSANQPQHF
TGTGCCAGCAGCCAAGGGCAGGGGAGTGCCAATCAGCCCCAGCATTTT
>NA|TRBV7-2|many|TRBJ2-1
CASSLESYEQFF
TGTGCCAGCAGCTTAGAGTCGTATGAGCAGTTCTTC
>NA|TRBV12-3/TRBV12-4|many|TRBJ1-5
CASSLGWGTGQPQHF
TGTGCCAGCAGTTTGGGGTGGGGTACTGGTCAGCCCCAGCATTTT
>TRBD1|TRBV6-5|many|TRBJ2-7
CASSYSIPDRAYEQYF
TGTGCCAGCAGTTACTCGATCCCCGACAGGGCTTACGAGCAGTACTTC
>TRBD2|TRBV3-1|NA|TRBJ2-4
CASSQLAGNNIQYF
TGTGCCAGCAGCCAACTAGCGGGGAATAACATTCAGTACTTC
>TRBD1|TRBV20-1|few|TRBJ2-1
CSASTGGGYNEQFF
TGCAGTGCTAGTACAGGGGGAGGCTACAATGAGCAGTTCTTC
>TRBD1|TRBV12-3/TRBV12-4|NA|TRBJ1-2
CASSGDRGDYGYTF
TGTGCCAGCAGTGGGGACAGGGGGGACTATGGCTACACCTTC
>NA|TRBV12-3/TRBV12-4|many|TRBJ2-3
CASRAQGGGTDTQYF
TGTGCCAGCAGGGCGCAGGGGGGGGGCACAGATACGCAGTATTTT